The T cell receptor (beta chain) described here comes from a study of early T cells in non-severe SARS-CoV-2 infection. Findings and caveats of the study: Anti-spike CD8 specificities were favored by VDJdb matching, whose results missed private and CD4 specificities.

Unmatched junction bases numbered 9, after V lost 2 bases and J lost 4 bases. The CDR3 is 16 amino acids. Germline assignment: CDR1 MNHNY and CDR2 SVGAGI (reference sequence). Attachment of unique molecular identifiers to individual cDNA molecules was performed. Each CDR3 protein gets one entry after TCRdb re-called the 5' RACE reads with MiXCR. This sample has roughly 52,000 distinct CDR3 sequences; under 8% occur once, and the top ten carry roughly 5.6%. This clonotype was seen at least ten times. Its antigen is unknown. The sequence derives from an adult who was a healthcare worker with PCR-confirmed SARS-CoV-2 infection or an uninfected control (not recorded which). The gene calls are TRBV6-6 and TRBJ1-2; 8 bases agree with TRBD1. The source was whole blood, collected at baseline. Here the CDR3 DNA reads TGTGCCAGCAGTTACCCGGGACAGGCAAGCCTCTATGGCTACACCTTC. Amino acids: CASSYPGQASLYGYTF.